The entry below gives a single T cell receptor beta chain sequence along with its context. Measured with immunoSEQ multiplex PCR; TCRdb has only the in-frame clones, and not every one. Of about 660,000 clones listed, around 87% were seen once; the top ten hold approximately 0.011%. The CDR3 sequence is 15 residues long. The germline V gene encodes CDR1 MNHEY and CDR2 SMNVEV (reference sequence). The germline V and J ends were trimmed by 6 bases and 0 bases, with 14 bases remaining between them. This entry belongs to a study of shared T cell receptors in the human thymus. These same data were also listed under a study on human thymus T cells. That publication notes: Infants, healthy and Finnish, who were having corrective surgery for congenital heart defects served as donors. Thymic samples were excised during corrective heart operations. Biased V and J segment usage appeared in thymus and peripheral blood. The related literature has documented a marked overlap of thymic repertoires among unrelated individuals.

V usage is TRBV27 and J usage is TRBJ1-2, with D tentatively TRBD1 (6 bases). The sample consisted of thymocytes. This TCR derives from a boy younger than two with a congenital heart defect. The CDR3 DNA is TGTGCCAGCAGACACAGGGAAGAAGCTAACTATGGCTACACCTTC. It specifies CASRHREEANYGYTF.